This TCR beta chain was retrieved from a study of OX40 agonist ivuxolimab in advanced cancers. The wider study: Ivuxolimab doses were 0.01, 0.1, 0.3, 1.5, 3 or 10 mg/kg every 2 weeks.

The assay was immunoSEQ multiplex PCR, and TCRdb's table has in-frame clones only and misses some. The sample lists 90,000 to 150,000 clones; approximately 92% were seen once. Study observations and caveats: CD8+ T cells averaged more expanded clones than CD4+. The study observed clonal expansion of CD4+ and CD8+ blood T cells by week 6 at 0.1 to 3.0 mg/kg.

V was shortened by 4 bases and J by 7 bases, with 16 bases between the two germline ends. CDR3 length: 14 residues. Germline CDR1 and CDR2: SGHDN and FVKESK. Comment on this clone: The antigen is not known.

The specimen comprised CD4+ or CD8+ T cells sorted from blood, sampled in a trial of the OX40 agonist ivuxolimab. This receptor was identified in an adult with an advanced solid tumor such as melanoma, head and neck, liver or kidney cancer. The chain links TRBV14 to TRBJ1-1; a weak D match, TRBD1 (5 bases). CDR3 DNA sequence: TGTGCCAGCAGCCCAATCCGAGCAGGGAGTGAAGCTTTCTTT. It is translated as CASSPIRAGSEAFF.